A single sample is the source of the 32 T cell receptor beta chains below, sequenced in a study of regulatory T cells in long-lasting Graves disease. Time point described: persistent/refractory GD, antithyroid drugs over 5 years with positive TRAb. RNA from PBMCs was the source of the TCR library. Investigators prepared the TCR beta libraries by applying iRepertoire HTBI primers and Arm-PCR of CDR3 regions. TCRdb re-called the multiplex PCR reads through MiXCR, storing one row per CDR3 protein. The table has hundreds of thousands of distinct CDR3 sequences, around 21% seen once; the top ten hold about 8.3%. This sample comprised peripheral blood mononuclear cells (PBMCs), obtained when the disease was refractory, from a patient treated with antithyroid drugs. These receptors all come from a female donor with Graves disease.

This clonotype was recorded many times. The chain has TRBV20-1 and TRBJ2-7; the D is unclear. The V end was cut by 6 bases, the J end by 2 bases, with 17 bases between. CDR3 size: 14 residues. CDR1 and CDR2 (germline): DFQATT, SNEGSKA (reference sequence). CDR3 sequence: CSASASTSAYEQYF. The CDR3 DNA is TGCAGTGCCAGTGCTAGTACCTCCGCCTACGAGCAGTACTTC.

This clonotype was recorded at least ten times. The genes are TRBV6-5 and TRBJ1-5; D is possibly TRBD1 (5 bases). CDR3 length: 14 residues. The germline V gene encodes CDR1 MNHEY and CDR2 SVGAGI. V lost 4 bases and J lost 5, with 12 bases in between. The chain's CDR3 is CASSSRGVYQPQHF. CDR3 sequence (DNA): TGTGCCAGCAGTTCCCGAGGGGTGTATCAGCCCCAGCATTTT.

This sequence joins TRBV6-1 and TRBJ2-7; TRBD2 matches 13 bases. The CDR3 length is 14 residues. Germline V lookup: CDR1 MNHNS, CDR2 SASEGT. The V segment lost 8 bases and the J segment 3 bases; nucleotides outside the gene matches: 4. As DNA, the CDR3 is TGTGCCAGCGGACTAGCGGGAGAGCTCTACGAGCAGTACTTC. Amino acid sequence: CASGLAGELYEQYF.

At least ten counts were recorded for this clonotype. The CDR3 loop is CASSNQYEQYF. CDR3 nucleotide sequence: TGTGCCAGCAGCAACCAATACGAGCAGTACTTC. The chain has TRBV12-3 or TRBV12-4 and TRBJ2-7, with D unresolved. This CDR3 has 11 amino acids. Trimming stripped 6 bases from V and 4 bases from J, with 7 bases between.

This clonotype showed up many times. The rearrangement joins TRBV28 to TRBJ1-4; TRBD1 agrees at 7 bases. The CDR3 contains 16 residues. Germline V gives CDR1 MDHEN, CDR2 SYDVKM. The junction had 11 bases not matched to a gene; V was cut back by 3 bases and J by 7 bases. The CDR3, as DNA: TGTGCCAGCAGTTTTATCAAGACAGGGTGGATTGAAAAACTGTTTTTT. Residues: CASSFIKTGWIEKLFF. Based on the CDR3 plus reference TRBV28 and TRBJ1-4, the full variable domain is DVKVTQSSRYLVKRTGEKVFLECVQDMDHENMFWYRQDPGLGLRLIYFSYDVKMKEKGDIPEGYSVSREKKERFSLILESASTNQTSMYLCASSFIKTGWIEKLFFGSGTQLSVL.

This clonotype has a handful of counts. This rearrangement joins TRBV5-1 to TRBJ1-2; D might be TRBD1 (5 bases). The ends were cut back, 3 bases at V and 4 bases at J, with 16 bases in the middle. CDR3 size: 15 residues. CDR1 and CDR2 from the germline V gene are SGHRS and YFSETQ. This CDR3 reads CASSSGHLDGYGYTF. DNA for the CDR3: TGCGCCAGCAGCTCCGGACACCTTGATGGCTATGGCTACACCTTC. The full variable domain, rest sourced from reference TRBV5-1 and TRBJ1-2, is KAGVTQTPRYLIKTRGQQVTLSCSPISGHRSVSWYQQTPGQGLQFLFEYFSETQRNKGNFPGRFSGRQFSNSRSEMNVSTLELGDSALYLCASSSGHLDGYGYTFGSGTRLTVV.

This chain uses TRBV5-1 with TRBJ2-1; TRBD2 is a possible D gene (7 bases). The V gene lost 7 bases and the J gene lost 2 bases, with 13 bases spanning the gap. The CDR3 is 14 amino acids. Germline V CDR1 and CDR2: SGHRS, YFSETQ. The CDR3 sequence: CASCEGGPYNEQFF. As DNA, the CDR3 is TGCGCCAGCTGCGAGGGGGGGCCCTACAATGAGCAGTTCTTC.

This clonotype was seen repeatedly, ten times or more. This chain uses TRBV28 with TRBJ2-7; D gene unclear. Between the trimmed V and J ends, which lost 5 bases and 5 bases, there was a span of 10 bases. The V gene's germline CDR1 is MDHEN and CDR2 SYDVKM. The length of the CDR3 is 12 residues. This CDR3 reads CASSDISDEQYF. CDR3 bases: TGTGCCAGCAGTGACATAAGCGACGAGCAGTACTTC.

As for this clonotype: This likely comes from a read error, as the CDR3 has no conserved phenylalanine or tryptophan at its end. The J gene is TRBJ1-1, the V gene TRBV20-1; 8 nucleotides align to TRBD1. The J segment lost 1 base and the V segment lost 2 bases, leaving 3 bases of the junction unmatched. The CDR3 totals 14 residues. In germline, CDR1 is DFQATT, CDR2 SNEGSKA (reference sequence). CDR3: CSARQGAGNTEAFS. The CDR3 bases are TGCAGTGCTAGACAGGGGGCAGGGAACACTGAAGCTTTCTCT.

This clonotype has at least ten counts. CDR3 nucleotide sequence: TGTGCCAGCAGTCGAGAGGACAGCCTGATACCCTACGAGCAGTACTTC. Translation: CASSREDSLIPYEQYF. This chain uses TRBV28 with TRBJ2-7; weak D call: TRBD1 (6 bases). Germline V gene sequence: CDR1 MDHEN, CDR2 SYDVKM. This CDR3 comprises 16 residues. V lost 5 bases and J 2 bases, leaving 19 bases between the germline ends. Full variable domain (outside the CDR3, taken from reference TRBV28 and TRBJ2-7): DVKVTQSSRYLVKRTGEKVFLECVQDMDHENMFWYRQDPGLGLRLIYFSYDVKMKEKGDIPEGYSVSREKKERFSLILESASTNQTSMYLCASSREDSLIPYEQYFGPGTRLTVT.

The DNA for the CDR3 is TGTGCCAGTATAAGCGCCAGATTCGAGGAGACCCAGTACTTC. Translated, it gives CASISARFEETQYF. The chain couples TRBV19 to TRBJ2-5; D gene ambiguous. V lost 7 bases, J lost 5 bases, and 17 bases lay in between. This CDR3 has 14 amino acids. Germline CDR1 and CDR2: LNHDA and SQIVND (reference sequence).

This clonotype was picked up a small number of times. This chain links TRBV24-1 with TRBJ2-2, with D hard to call. Per the germline V gene, CDR1 is KGHDR and CDR2 is SFDVKD. This CDR3 region has 12 residues. With 1 base removed from V and 6 bases from J, the gap between germline ends came to 2 bases. The chain's CDR3 is CATSDFAGELFF. The CDR3 nucleotides are TGTGCCACCAGTGATTTTGCCGGGGAGCTGTTTTTT.

The genes are TRBV12-3 or TRBV12-4 and TRBJ2-5, with 7 bases fitting TRBD1. This CDR3 comprises 12 residues. V was pared by 10 bases and J by 11 bases, with 13 bases of the junction left unmatched. CDR3 bases: TGTGCCATCAAAACAGGGGATAGTGAGCAGTACTTC. This gives the protein CAIKTGDSEQYF.

A note on this clonotype: One base away lies a much larger clone, so this may be a sequencing read error. The chain employs TRBV28 and TRBJ1-2, with 8 bases lining up with TRBD1. This CDR3 has 14 residues. After removal of 3 bases from V and 4 bases from J, the junction contained 4 bases not matched to a gene. Germline CDR1 MDHEN, CDR2 SYDVKM. The DNA of the CDR3 is TGTGCCAGCAGTTTCGGACAGGGCCTCTATGGCTACACCTTC. It translates to CASSFGQGLYGYTF.

The genes are TRBV4-2 and TRBJ2-6; TRBD2 might be the D (6 bases). Germline V gene data show CDR1 as LGHNA and CDR2 as YNFKEQ. The V end lost 0 bases, the J end lost 0 bases, and 9 bases lay between the germline ends. The CDR3 spans 17 residues. The CDR3 loop reads CASSQDRRVSGANVLTF. Written as DNA, the CDR3 is TGTGCCAGCAGCCAAGATCGGAGGGTCTCTGGGGCCAACGTCCTGACTTTC.

In its sample, this clonotype was seen many times. The V and J genes are TRBV11-2 and TRBJ2-5; 7 positions match TRBD1. V was pared by 6 bases and J by 4 bases, with 2 bases of the junction left unmatched. CDR1 and CDR2 (germline): SGHAT, FQNNGV. The CDR3 is 12 residues long. CDR3 bases: TGTGCCAGCAGTGACAGGGCAGAGACCCAGTACTTC. This sequence encodes CASSDRAETQYF.

In this sample, this clonotype turned up a few times. CDR3 region: CSAPLGRSTYEQYF. The CDR3 nucleotides are TGCAGTGCCCCTCTGGGGCGCAGCACCTACGAGCAGTACTTC. This sequence joins TRBV20-1 and TRBJ2-7; D might be TRBD1 (5 bases). Between the trimmed V and J ends, which lost 6 bases and 2 bases, there was a span of 17 bases. The V gene's germline CDR1 is DFQATT and CDR2 SNEGSKA (reference sequence). CDR3 length: 14 residues.

This clonotype has a handful of counts. A clone one base away is much larger, so this may be a read error. The chain links TRBV7-2 to TRBJ2-7, with no clear D. The CDR3 consists of 12 residues. The germline CDR1 and CDR2 sequences are SGHTA and FQGNSA. The V gene lost 2 bases and the J gene lost 2 bases, with 4 bases spanning the gap. CDR3: CASSLHTYEQYF. Written as DNA, the CDR3 is TGTGCCAGCAGCTTACACACCTACGAGCAGTACTTC.

There are many counts of this clonotype. The chain employs TRBV28 and TRBJ1-4, with D tentatively TRBD1 (5 bases). Per the germline V gene, CDR1 is MDHEN and CDR2 is SYDVKM. The V and J ends lost 6 bases and 3 bases respectively, with 14 bases between them. There are 15 residues in the CDR3. Here the CDR3 reads CASRSRVSANEKLFF. The CDR3 DNA reads as TGTGCCAGCAGAAGCAGGGTCTCAGCTAATGAAAAACTGTTTTTT.

This clonotype has just a few counts. Without the conserved terminal phenylalanine or tryptophan, this CDR3 likely stems from a read error. This chain uses TRBV5-5 with TRBJ1-3; D gene unclear. The V gene's germline CDR1 is SGHKS and CDR2 YYEKEE (reference sequence). The CDR3 has 13 amino acids. The V gene lost 1 base and the J gene lost 4 bases, with 6 bases spanning the gap. This CDR3 reads CASSLPHGNTIYS. CDR3 DNA: TGTGCCAGCAGCTTGCCACACGGAAACACCATATATTCT.

V usage is TRBV7-6 and J usage is TRBJ2-7; TRBD1 is a possible D gene (5 bases). Per the germline V gene, CDR1 is SGHVS and CDR2 is FNYEAQ. V was shortened by 1 base and J by 5 bases, with 12 bases between the two germline ends. This CDR3 region has 14 residues. The CDR3 sequence: CASSLGRVRDEQYF. The CDR3 nucleotides read TGTGCCAGCAGCTTAGGAAGGGTCAGGGACGAGCAGTACTTC.

This clonotype was found many times. This chain connects TRBV7-2 to TRBJ2-5; 9 nucleotides match TRBD2. The V and J ends lost 4 bases and 5 bases, in that order; junction bases with no gene match: 5. Germline lookup yields CDR1 SGHTA and CDR2 FQGNSA. The CDR3 is 14 residues long. Here the CDR3 reads CASSSGTSWETQYF. CDR3 DNA: TGTGCCAGCAGCTCGGGGACTAGCTGGGAGACCCAGTACTTC.

This clonotype was seen a handful of times. The chain uses TRBV5-1 and TRBJ2-7, with D maybe TRBD2 (5 bases). CDR1 is SGHRS and CDR2 is YFSETQ in the germline V gene. V was shortened by 4 bases and J by 5 bases, with 16 bases between the two germline ends. The CDR3 has 14 residues. In DNA, the CDR3 is TGCGCCAGCAGCGGAGGAACTTCTGGGGACGAGCAGTACTTC. Its protein is CASSGGTSGDEQYF. Looking up the rest from reference TRBV5-1 and TRBJ2-7 gives the full variable domain: KAGVTQTPRYLIKTRGQQVTLSCSPISGHRSVSWYQQTPGQGLQFLFEYFSETQRNKGNFPGRFSGRQFSNSRSEMNVSTLELGDSALYLCASSGGTSGDEQYFGPGTRLTVT.

This clonotype was recorded at least ten times. The chain uses TRBV2 and TRBJ2-7; D gene uncertain. The germline V gene has CDR1 SNHLY and CDR2 FYNNEI. V lost 5 bases and J lost 2, with 7 bases in between. The CDR3 has 12 amino acids. CDR3 in amino acids: CASSPNPYEQYF. The DNA of the CDR3 is TGTGCCAGCAGTCCCAATCCCTACGAGCAGTACTTC.

This clonotype came up a few times. The chain employs TRBV6-2 or TRBV6-3 and TRBJ1-5, with 11 bases that match TRBD1. The germline V gene encodes CDR1 MNHEY and CDR2 SVGEGT. The CDR3 loop spans 15 amino acids. J gave up 7 bases and V 5 bases, and 7 bases lay outside the gene matches. The CDR3, as DNA: TGTGCCAGCAGTAAGGACAGGGGGCTAGGGCAGCCCCAGCATTTT. This translates into CASSKDRGLGQPQHF.

Many counts were recorded for this clonotype. This rearrangement joins TRBV6-5 to TRBJ1-1; D unresolved. The V end was cut by 6 bases, the J end by 8 bases, with 19 bases between. Germline loops: CDR1 MNHEY, CDR2 SVGAGI. The length of the CDR3 is 14 residues. Here the CDR3 DNA reads TGTGCCAGCAGCTACCCGGGGAGGGCCCTAGAAGCTTTCTTT. This encodes CASSYPGRALEAFF.

The V gene is TRBV10-3, the J gene TRBJ1-2; unclear D gene. With 2 bases removed from V and 3 bases from J, the gap between germline ends came to 7 bases. Per the germline V gene, CDR1 is ENHRY and CDR2 is SYGVKD. CDR3 length equals 13 residues. Here the CDR3 reads CAISEPGHYGYTF. The DNA of the CDR3 is TGTGCCATCAGTGAGCCAGGACACTATGGCTACACCTTC.

This clonotype was recorded many times. The chain has TRBV4-1 and TRBJ2-7, with TRBD1 matching over 7 bases. With 1 base clipped from V and 1 base from J, the junction kept 1 base outside the gene matches. This CDR3 has 14 residues. Germline-derived CDR1 and CDR2 are MGHRA and YSYEKL. The CDR3 reads CASSQATGSYEQYF. The CDR3 DNA reads as TGCGCCAGCAGCCAAGCGACAGGGTCCTACGAGCAGTACTTC.

J is TRBJ2-1 and V is TRBV27; tentatively, D is TRBD2 (6 bases). Germline assignment: CDR1 MNHEY and CDR2 SMNVEV (reference sequence). The CDR3 runs 16 residues. V dropped 2 bases and J dropped 8 bases, with 19 bases sitting between them. The CDR3 loop is CASSLAGLSKVYEQFF. The CDR3 DNA sequence: TGTGCCAGCAGTTTAGCGGGACTGAGCAAGGTCTATGAGCAGTTCTTC.

This clonotype has only a few counts. The genes are TRBV7-9 and TRBJ2-2; 9 nucleotides line up with TRBD2. Germline CDR1 SEHNR, CDR2 FQNEAQ (reference sequence). The CDR3 spans 19 residues. The V segment lost 2 bases and the J segment 4 bases; nucleotides outside the gene matches: 14. This CDR3 is CASSLIRGVSGRSTGELFF. DNA of the CDR3: TGTGCCAGCAGCTTAATCCGGGGGGTTAGCGGGAGAAGCACCGGGGAGCTGTTTTTT. Supplemented by reference TRBV7-9 and TRBJ2-2, the full variable domain reads DTGVSQNPRHKITKRGQNVTFRCDPISEHNRLYWYRQTLGQGPEFLTYFQNEAQLEKSRLLSDRFSAERPKGSFSTLEIQRTEQGDSAMYLCASSLIRGVSGRSTGELFFGEGSRLTVL.

V is TRBV20-1 and J is TRBJ1-4, with a weak D call TRBD1 (5 bases). With 1 base removed from V and 8 bases from J, the gap between germline ends came to 8 bases. Per the germline V gene, CDR1 is DFQATT and CDR2 is SNEGSKA (reference sequence). CDR3 length equals 12 residues. The CDR3 region is CSARVSGEKLFF. In DNA, the CDR3 is TGCAGTGCTAGAGTTTCAGGGGAAAAACTGTTTTTT.

This clonotype occurred many times. At one end, the junction sequence differs from germline, possibly due to a read error. The chain joins TRBV12-3 or TRBV12-4 to TRBJ1-4; D gene unclear. This CDR3 is 13 amino acids long. CDR3 amino acids: CASSLKGTPVKIF. DNA of the CDR3: TGTGCCAGCAGTTTAAAGGGCACCCCTGTGAAAATTTTT.